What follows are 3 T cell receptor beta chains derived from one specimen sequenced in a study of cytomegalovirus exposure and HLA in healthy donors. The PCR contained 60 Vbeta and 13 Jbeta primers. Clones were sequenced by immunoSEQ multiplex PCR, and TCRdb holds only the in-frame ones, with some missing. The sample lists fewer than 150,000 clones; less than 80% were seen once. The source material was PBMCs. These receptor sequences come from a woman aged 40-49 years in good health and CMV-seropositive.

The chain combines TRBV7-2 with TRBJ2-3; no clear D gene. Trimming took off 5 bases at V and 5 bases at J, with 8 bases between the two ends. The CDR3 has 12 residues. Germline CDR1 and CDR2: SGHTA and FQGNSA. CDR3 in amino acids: CASSQALDTQYF. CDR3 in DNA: TGTGCCAGCAGCCAGGCCTTAGATACGCAGTATTTT.

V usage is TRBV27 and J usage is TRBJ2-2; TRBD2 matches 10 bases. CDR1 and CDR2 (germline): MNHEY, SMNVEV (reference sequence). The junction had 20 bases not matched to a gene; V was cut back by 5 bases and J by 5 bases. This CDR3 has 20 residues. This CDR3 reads CASSPSSRRLAGSQTGELFF. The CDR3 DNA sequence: TGTGCCAGCAGTCCCAGTTCTCGAAGACTAGCGGGTAGTCAAACCGGGGAGCTGTTTTTT.

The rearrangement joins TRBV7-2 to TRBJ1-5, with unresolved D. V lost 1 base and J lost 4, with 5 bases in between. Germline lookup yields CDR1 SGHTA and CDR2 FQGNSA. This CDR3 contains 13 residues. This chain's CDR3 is CASSLGQNQPQHF. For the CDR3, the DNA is TGTGCCAGCAGCTTAGGGCAGAATCAGCCCCAGCATTTT.